These 25 T cell receptor beta chains originate from one sample sequenced in a study of shared clonotypes between healthy human individuals. Cells designated naive CD8 were CD45RO-negative and were positively selected for CCR7, with terminally differentiated effector memory CD45RA+ cells excluded. TCRdb's copy holds only in-frame clones and misses some; the assay was immunoSEQ multiplex PCR. The table has about 1.9 million clones, 93% seen once. Sequenced material: naive CD8+ T cells from PBMCs. These receptors all come from a man aged 18 to 35 in good health. Some clones in this sample may be carry-over from other donors' samples.

As for this clone: The same CDR3 is also encoded by other DNA sequences in this sample. The chain links TRBV27 to TRBJ2-7; D not resolved. CDR3 length: 13 residues. Trimming pared 3 bases from V and 2 bases from J, leaving 8 bases between. Germline V gene sequence: CDR1 MNHEY, CDR2 SMNVEV (reference sequence). The DNA of the CDR3 is TGTGCCAGCAGTTTCAGTTCGGCCTACGAGCAGTACTTC. Its translation: CASSFSSAYEQYF.

The genes are TRBV28 and TRBJ2-3; tentative D call: TRBD1 (6 bases). The CDR3 extends over 16 amino acids. Looked up from germline, CDR1 is MDHEN and CDR2 is SYDVKM. The V and J ends lost 6 bases and 3 bases respectively, with 19 bases between them. CDR3 in DNA: TGTGCCAGCAGCCGCCCCTCCAGGGGTAGGACAGATACGCAGTATTTT. This gives the protein CASSRPSRGRTDTQYF.

The chain couples TRBV6-1 to TRBJ1-3; D uncertain. This CDR3 has 11 residues. V was cut by 6 bases and J by 9 bases, with 9 bases left in between. Germline assignment: CDR1 MNHNS and CDR2 SASEGT. CDR3 coding DNA: TGTGCCAGCAGGAACAGCTTCACCATATATTTT. Its translation: CASRNSFTIYF.

This chain uses TRBV5-1 with TRBJ2-5, with a weak D call TRBD2 (6 bases). The CDR3 sequence is 16 residues long. Trimming pared 0 bases from V and 0 bases from J, leaving 12 bases between. The germline gives CDR1 SGHRS, CDR2 YFSETQ. The chain's CDR3 is CASSLGRGLDQETQYF. CDR3 sequence (DNA): TGCGCCAGCAGCTTGGGTAGGGGACTCGACCAAGAGACCCAGTACTTC. The variable domain in full, with the rest retrieved from reference TRBV5-1 and TRBJ2-5, is KAGVTQTPRYLIKTRGQQVTLSCSPISGHRSVSWYQQTPGQGLQFLFEYFSETQRNKGNFPGRFSGRQFSNSRSEMNVSTLELGDSALYLCASSLGRGLDQETQYFGPGTRLLVL.

This chain joins TRBV4-3 and TRBJ2-7, with TRBD1 matching 7 bases. The germline gives CDR1 LGHNA, CDR2 YSLEER. The CDR3 has 15 residues. J gave up 4 bases and V 1 base, and 7 bases lay outside the gene matches. CDR3 region: CASSQVIQGEYEQYF. The CDR3 bases are TGCGCCAGCAGCCAAGTTATTCAGGGGGAGTACGAGCAGTACTTC.

The CDR3: CASSLTGTPQETQYF. DNA of the CDR3: TGTGCCAGCAGTTTGACCGGGACACCCCAAGAGACCCAGTACTTC. This chain links TRBV28 with TRBJ2-5; the D gene is possibly TRBD1 (6 bases). Germline CDR1 and CDR2: MDHEN and SYDVKM. The CDR3 runs to 15 residues. Trimming cost V 3 bases and J 1 base, with 12 bases left between them.

V usage is TRBV10-2 and J usage is TRBJ2-7; 10 positions match TRBD1. Unmatched junction bases numbered 10, after V lost 8 bases and J lost 6 bases. CDR1 is WSHSY, CDR2 SAAADI, per germline. This CDR3 region has 14 residues. CDR3 loop: CASVGRDRGGEQYF. In nucleotides, the CDR3 is TGCGCCAGCGTCGGGAGGGACAGGGGTGGCGAGCAGTACTTC.

The genes are TRBV27 and TRBJ1-1; D unresolved. CDR1 MNHEY and CDR2 SMNVEV come from the germline V gene (reference sequence). This CDR3 has 14 amino acids. The ends were cut back, 5 bases at V and 1 base at J, with 11 bases in the middle. CDR3 nucleotides: TGTGCCAGCAGTGTCGCCAGAGGGAACACTGAAGCTTTCTTT. Residues: CASSVARGNTEAFF.

The chain links TRBV7-9 to TRBJ2-5, with 8 positions matching TRBD2. The CDR3 sequence is 17 residues long. Germline-derived CDR1 and CDR2 are SEHNR and FQNEAQ (reference sequence). Trimming at V came to 4 bases and at J to 5 bases, leaving 15 bases not matched to a gene. CDR3 loop: CASSSLSGGEKRETQYF. CDR3 bases: TGTGCCAGCAGCTCCCTTTCGGGAGGGGAGAAAAGGGAGACCCAGTACTTC.

Comment on this clone: Other nucleotide sequences from this sample produce the same CDR3. This chain uses TRBV9 with TRBJ2-1, with D unclear. V was cut by 0 bases and J by 0 bases, with 7 bases left in between. CDR1 and CDR2 from the germline V gene are SGDLS and YYNGEE. The CDR3 loop spans 15 amino acids. As DNA, the CDR3 is TGTGCCAGCAGCGTAGGCGGAATCTCCTACAATGAGCAGTTCTTC. This gives the protein CASSVGGISYNEQFF.

The J gene is TRBJ1-5, the V gene TRBV19; D gene uncertain. With 7 bases removed from V and 6 bases from J, the gap between germline ends came to 19 bases. The CDR3 has 15 residues. Per the germline V gene, CDR1 is LNHDA and CDR2 is SQIVND (reference sequence). The CDR3 loop reads CASTMGSGVSQPQHF. DNA of the CDR3: TGTGCCAGTACTATGGGGAGCGGGGTAAGTCAGCCCCAGCATTTT.

The rearrangement joins TRBV2 to TRBJ2-3; 12 nucleotides agree with TRBD2. From germline, CDR1 is SNHLY and CDR2 FYNNEI. The CDR3 has 15 residues. Unmatched junction bases numbered 5, after V lost 6 bases and J lost 4 bases. The CDR3 sequence: CASRRLAGDPDTQYF. As DNA, the CDR3 is TGTGCCAGCAGGCGACTAGCGGGAGATCCAGATACGCAGTATTTT.

This chain links TRBV28 with TRBJ2-7; D uncertain. V dropped 2 bases and J dropped 5 bases, with 4 bases sitting between them. Germline-derived CDR1 and CDR2 are MDHEN and SYDVKM. The CDR3 is 11 amino acids. This chain's CDR3 is CASSLKDEQYF. As DNA, the CDR3 is TGTGCCAGCAGTTTAAAAGACGAGCAGTACTTC.

This sequence joins TRBV28 and TRBJ2-7, with 11 bases aligning to TRBD2. The CDR3 loop spans 19 amino acids. J gave up 5 bases and V 3 bases, and 18 bases lay outside the gene matches. Germline CDR1 is MDHEN and CDR2 is SYDVKM. In DNA, the CDR3 is TGTGCCAGCAGTTTCCCGCACCAGACTAGCGGGGTCCGGGGGAACGAGCAGTACTTC. Amino acids: CASSFPHQTSGVRGNEQYF. The complete variable domain, with remaining parts taken from reference TRBV28 and TRBJ2-7, reads DVKVTQSSRYLVKRTGEKVFLECVQDMDHENMFWYRQDPGLGLRLIYFSYDVKMKEKGDIPEGYSVSREKKERFSLILESASTNQTSMYLCASSFPHQTSGVRGNEQYFGPGTRLTVT.

This clone was found a few times. The gene calls are TRBV2 and TRBJ1-5, with unresolved D. The CDR3 is 14 residues long. Between the trimmed V and J ends, which lost 2 bases and 3 bases, there was a span of 8 bases. Germline values: CDR1 SNHLY, CDR2 FYNNEI. CDR3 residues: CASSERVHNQPQHF. In DNA, the CDR3 is TGTGCCAGCAGTGAAAGGGTCCACAATCAGCCCCAGCATTTT.

This chain joins TRBV6-1 and TRBJ2-7, with D possibly matching TRBD2 (6 bases). The CDR3 totals 13 residues. The V end was cut by 3 bases, the J end by 3 bases, with 9 bases between. Germline V gives CDR1 MNHNS, CDR2 SASEGT. The CDR3 coding sequence is TGTGCCAGCAGTGACTACGGGGGCTACGAGCAGTACTTC. Encoded protein: CASSDYGGYEQYF.

The chain recombines TRBV28 with TRBJ2-1, with a weak D call TRBD1 (5 bases). V was clipped by 7 bases and J by 1 base, with 14 bases between them. Germline V CDR1 and CDR2: MDHEN, SYDVKM. The CDR3 runs 15 residues. CDR3 sequence (DNA): TGTGCCAGCACCCTCGCAGGGCCTTCCTACAATGAGCAGTTCTTC. This translates into CASTLAGPSYNEQFF.

This chain connects TRBV19 to TRBJ1-1; D perhaps matches TRBD1 (5 bases). The CDR3 extends over 15 amino acids. Germline CDR1 reads LNHDA; CDR2 reads SQIVND (reference sequence). V gave up 5 bases and J gave up 0 bases, with 13 bases separating them. CDR3 DNA sequence: TGTGCCAGTAGTCTACGACAGATTATGAACACTGAAGCTTTCTTT. It specifies CASSLRQIMNTEAFF.

The chain recombines TRBV13 with TRBJ2-2; D call uncertain. CDR1 and CDR2 from the germline V gene are PRHDT and FYEKMQ (reference sequence). This CDR3 spans 14 amino acids. V was cut by 2 bases and J by 7 bases, with 11 bases left in between. CDR3 residues: CASSLILVHGELFF. CDR3 DNA: TGTGCCAGCAGCTTAATCCTTGTCCACGGGGAGCTGTTTTTT.

The J gene is TRBJ2-7, the V gene TRBV14, with 13 bases matching TRBD2. CDR3 length equals 18 residues. CDR1 SGHDN and CDR2 FVKESK come from the germline V gene. The V gene end was trimmed by 2 bases and the J gene end by 4 bases; junction bases not matched to a gene: 11. CDR3 residues: CASSQSGTSGNWGYEQYF. CDR3 in DNA: TGTGCCAGCAGCCAAAGCGGGACTAGCGGGAATTGGGGATACGAGCAGTACTTC.

This rearrangement joins TRBV9 to TRBJ2-2; weak D call: TRBD2 (6 bases). V was clipped by 3 bases and J by 6 bases, with 9 bases between them. The germline V gene has CDR1 SGDLS and CDR2 YYNGEE. The CDR3 runs 13 residues. The DNA of the CDR3 is TGTGCCAGCAGCGGCCGGGAGCCCGGGGAGCTGTTTTTT. The encoded protein is CASSGREPGELFF.

The chain links TRBV6-6 to TRBJ1-1; D is undetermined. Germline-derived CDR1 and CDR2 are MNHNY and SVGAGI (reference sequence). V gave up 2 bases and J gave up 0 bases, with 7 bases separating them. The CDR3 is made up of 14 amino acids. This CDR3 is CASSYASMNTEAFF. CDR3 DNA: TGTGCCAGCAGTTACGCATCTATGAACACTGAAGCTTTCTTT.

This rearrangement joins TRBV6-5 to TRBJ1-1; no definite D call. V was trimmed by 0 bases and J by 1 base, leaving 9 bases between them. The CDR3 runs 15 residues. Germline V lookup: CDR1 MNHEY, CDR2 SVGAGI. The CDR3 here is CASSYSTSQNTEAFF. The DNA of the CDR3 is TGTGCCAGCAGTTACTCGACCAGCCAGAACACTGAAGCTTTCTTT.

The table lists this clone with a count of one. V usage is TRBV28 and J usage is TRBJ2-7; 9 bases match TRBD2. Per germline, CDR1 MDHEN and CDR2 SYDVKM. The V segment lost 3 bases and the J segment 2 bases; nucleotides outside the gene matches: 5. The CDR3 is 15 residues long. The CDR3 loop reads CASSLFLAGPYEQYF. As DNA, the CDR3 is TGTGCCAGCAGTTTGTTCCTAGCGGGACCCTACGAGCAGTACTTC. Filled out from reference TRBV28 and TRBJ2-7, the complete variable domain reads DVKVTQSSRYLVKRTGEKVFLECVQDMDHENMFWYRQDPGLGLRLIYFSYDVKMKEKGDIPEGYSVSREKKERFSLILESASTNQTSMYLCASSLFLAGPYEQYFGPGTRLTVT.

This clone was seen only a few times. The V gene is TRBV7-9, the J gene TRBJ2-7, with a weak D call TRBD1 (6 bases). V was cut by 5 bases and J by 0 bases, with 11 bases left in between. The CDR3 runs to 14 residues. The germline gives CDR1 SEHNR, CDR2 FQNEAQ (reference sequence). The CDR3 spells CASSPGTLSYEQYF. The CDR3, as DNA: TGTGCCAGCAGCCCCGGGACACTCTCCTACGAGCAGTACTTC.